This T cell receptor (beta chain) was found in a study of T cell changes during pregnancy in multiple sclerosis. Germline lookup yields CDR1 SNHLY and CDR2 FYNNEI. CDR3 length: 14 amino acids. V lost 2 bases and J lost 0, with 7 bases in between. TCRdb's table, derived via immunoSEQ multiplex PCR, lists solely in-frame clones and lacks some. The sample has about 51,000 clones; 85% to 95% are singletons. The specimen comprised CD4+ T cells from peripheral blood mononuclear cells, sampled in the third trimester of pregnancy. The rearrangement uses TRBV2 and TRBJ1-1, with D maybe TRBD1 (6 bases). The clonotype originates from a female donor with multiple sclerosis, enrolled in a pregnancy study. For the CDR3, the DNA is TGTGCCAGCAGTGAACAGGGGCTGAACACTGAAGCTTTCTTT. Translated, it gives CASSEQGLNTEAFF.